This T cell receptor (beta chain) was found in a study of early T cells in non-severe SARS-CoV-2 infection. V was cut by 2 bases and J by 9 bases, with 11 bases left in between. This CDR3 contains 13 residues. Germline CDR1 and CDR2: LGHDT and YNNKEL (reference sequence). This clonotype was seen more than once but under ten times. TCRdb called the 5' RACE reads again in MiXCR, with one record for every CDR3 protein. The sample gives fewer than 75,000 distinct CDR3 sequences, around 21% of which show up once; 16% is in the top ten. The TCR was taken from an adult who was a healthcare worker with PCR-confirmed SARS-CoV-2 infection or an uninfected control (not recorded which). The material sequenced was whole blood, taken at baseline. V gene TRBV3-1 combines with J gene TRBJ2-1; D may be TRBD1 (5 bases). CDR3: CASSQNRRSEQFF. CDR3 DNA sequence: TGTGCCAGCAGCCAAAACAGGCGGAGTGAGCAGTTCTTC.